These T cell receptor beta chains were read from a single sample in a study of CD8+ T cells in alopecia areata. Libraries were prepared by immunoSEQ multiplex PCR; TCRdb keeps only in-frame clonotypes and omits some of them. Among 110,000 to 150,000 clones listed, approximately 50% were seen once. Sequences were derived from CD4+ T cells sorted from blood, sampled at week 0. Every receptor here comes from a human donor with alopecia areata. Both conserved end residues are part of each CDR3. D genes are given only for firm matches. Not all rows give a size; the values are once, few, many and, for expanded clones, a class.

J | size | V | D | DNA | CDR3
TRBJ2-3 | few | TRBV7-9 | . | TGTGCCAGCAGCGCTGGCCGCGGGACGTCAACAGATACGCAGTATTTT | CASSAGRGTSTDTQYF
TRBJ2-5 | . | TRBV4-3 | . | TGCGCCAGCAGCCAAGTTTCGCAGGGCGGGACCCAGTACTTC | CASSQVSQGGTQYF
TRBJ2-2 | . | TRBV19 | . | TGTGCCAGTAGTATTGGTTTGGGGGAGCTGTTTTTT | CASSIGLGELFF
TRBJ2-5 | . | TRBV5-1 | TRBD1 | TGCGCCAGCAGCTTGGGAGGGGGCAAAGAGACCCAGTACTTC | CASSLGGGKETQYF
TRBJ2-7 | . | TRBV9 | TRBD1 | TGTGCCAGCAGCGGCAGACAGGGATACTACGAGCAGTACTTC | CASSGRQGYYEQYF
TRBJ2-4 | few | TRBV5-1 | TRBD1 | TGCGCCAGCAGCTTCCAGGGGGCGGAGAACATTCAGTACTTC | CASSFQGAENIQYF
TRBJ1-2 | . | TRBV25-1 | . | TGTGCCAGCAGTGAATCCGCCCAGCCTTACACCTTC | CASSESAQPYTF
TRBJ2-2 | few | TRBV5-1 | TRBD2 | TGCGCCAGCAGCTTTAGGAGCGGGAGTATCACCGGGGAGCTGTTTTTT | CASSFRSGSITGELFF
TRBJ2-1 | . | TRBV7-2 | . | TGTGCCAGCAGCTTAGCGGCGGGTCTACCAAACAATGAGCAGTTCTTC | CASSLAAGLPNNEQFF
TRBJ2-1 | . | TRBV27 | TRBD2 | TGTGCCAGCAGTTTTATGGGGGTAGCGGGAGTTTTAGGAAATGAGCAGTTCTTC | CASSFMGVAGVLGNEQFF
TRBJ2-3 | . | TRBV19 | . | TGTGCCAGTAGTCCCGTTACCGCCGGTGGCACAGATACGCAGTATTTT | CASSPVTAGGTDTQYF
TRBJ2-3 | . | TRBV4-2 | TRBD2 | TGTGCCACCGCGGCCGGGGAGGGAAAACCTACAGATACGCAGTATTTT | CATAAGEGKPTDTQYF
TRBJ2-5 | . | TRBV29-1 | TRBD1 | TGCAGCGTTGCCCGGGACAGGGTGGATGAGACCCAGTACTTC | CSVARDRVDETQYF
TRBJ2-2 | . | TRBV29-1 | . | TGCAGCGTTTGGATGGCCGCGGACACCGGGGAGCTGTTTTTT | CSVWMAADTGELFF
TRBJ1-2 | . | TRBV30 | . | TGTGCCTGGAACGCCGGAAGGGGGGCTCTCGACTATGGCTACACCTTC | CAWNAGRGALDYGYTF
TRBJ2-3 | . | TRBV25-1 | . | TGTGCCAGCAGTGAAGTAACGTCACCAGATACGCAGTATTTT | CASSEVTSPDTQYF
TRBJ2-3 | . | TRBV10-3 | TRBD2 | TGTGCCATCAGTGAGTCTTTCAGCGGGAGAACGGGGGATACGCAGTATTTT | CAISESFSGRTGDTQYF
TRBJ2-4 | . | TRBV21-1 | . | TGTGCCAGCAGCAATTACAGGGACTTAGCCAAAAACATTCAGTACTTC | CASSNYRDLAKNIQYF
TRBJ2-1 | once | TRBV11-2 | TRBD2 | TGCGCCGGCAGCCAGGGTAGCGGGAGCTCCTACAATGAGCAGTTCTTC | CAGSQGSGSSYNEQFF
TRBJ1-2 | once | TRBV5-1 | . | TGCGCCAGCAGCTTAAGCTCTCAAGGTGGCTACACCTTC | CASSLSSQGGYTF
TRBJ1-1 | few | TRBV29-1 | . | TGCAGCGTTACTACAGGGCCCATGAACACTGAAGCTTTCTTT | CSVTTGPMNTEAFF
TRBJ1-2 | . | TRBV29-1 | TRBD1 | TGCAGCACGGGACAGGTCGGGTATGGCTACACCTTC | CSTGQVGYGYTF
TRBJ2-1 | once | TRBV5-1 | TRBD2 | TGCGCCAGCAGTACAGCGGGGACTTACAATGAGCAGTTCTTC | CASSTAGTYNEQFF
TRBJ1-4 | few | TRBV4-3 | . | TGCGCCAGCAGCCAAGATCTAGGAGGGATGGATGAAAAACTGTTTTTT | CASSQDLGGMDEKLFF
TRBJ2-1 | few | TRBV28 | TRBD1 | TGTGCCAGCAGGGTTGACAGGGATAGGAATGAGCAGTTCTTC | CASRVDRDRNEQFF
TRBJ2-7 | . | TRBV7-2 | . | TGTGCCAGCAGCTTAGGGGTGTCCAACGAGCAGTACTTC | CASSLGVSNEQYF
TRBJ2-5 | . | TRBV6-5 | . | TGTGCCAGCAGTCGTCAAGAAGGTGGAGAGACCCAGTACTTC | CASSRQEGGETQYF
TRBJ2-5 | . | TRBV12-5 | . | TGTGCTAGTGGCACTTCCCAAGAGACCCAGTACTTC | CASGTSQETQYF
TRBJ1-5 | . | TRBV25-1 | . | TGTGCCAGCCGCGCAAGGGGTAGCAATCAGCCCCAGCATTTT | CASRARGSNQPQHF
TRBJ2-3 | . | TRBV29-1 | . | TGCAGCGGAACTATAGTGGATACGCAGTATTTT | CSGTIVDTQYF
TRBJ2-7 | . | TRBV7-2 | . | TGTGCCAGCAGCTCAACTCCCCGGGTTCTCGAGCAGTACTTC | CASSSTPRVLEQYF
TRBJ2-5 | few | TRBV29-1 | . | TGCAGCGTTGAAGAGCAGGGCGGCGGGGAGACCCAGTACTTC | CSVEEQGGGETQYF
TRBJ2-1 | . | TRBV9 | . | TGTGCCAGCAGCGTAGCTCTGTGGGATGAGCAGTTCTTC | CASSVALWDEQFF
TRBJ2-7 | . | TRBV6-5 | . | TGTGCCAGCAGAACCGGACAGCGGACAACCTACGAGCAGTACTTC | CASRTGQRTTYEQYF